The source of this TCR beta chain is a study of T-cell reconstitution after alpha-beta-depleted transplantation in children. Whole-study results and caveats: When one year had passed after transplant, most T-cell counts and diversity came from newly produced T cells. Surviving recipient T cells and intrathymic progenitors accounted for some patients' high TCRbeta diversity at day 60. The origin of alpha-beta T cells about two months after transplant was reportedly several hundred expanded graft clones.

This clonotype was found many times. The antigen is undetermined. V shed 1 base and J shed 1 base, with 10 bases lying between them. The CDR3 has 15 amino acids. Germline V gene sequence: CDR1 SGHTA, CDR2 FQGNSA. Unique molecular identifiers tagged the TCRbeta library. MiXCR was run by TCRdb on the PCR reads, yielding one entry per CDR3 protein. The data show around 180,000 distinct CDR3 sequences, with around 10% seen just once and roughly an eighth held by the top ten. The TCR originated in a boy aged 2 to 10 with acute myeloid leukemia, due to receive a stem cell transplant. The sample was PBMCs, taken before TCRalphabeta/CD19-depleted stem cell transplant. The chain uses TRBV7-2 and TRBJ1-1; no clear D gene. This CDR3 reads CASSLEVGWNTEAFF. CDR3 sequence (DNA): TGTGCCAGCAGCTTAGAAGTAGGTTGGAACACTGAAGCTTTCTTT.